This paragraph reports one T cell receptor beta chain. These data come from a study of molecular identifiers for immune sequencing clone quantification. Previously described methods and listed TCR primers were used for bulk TCR libraries. TCRdb re-called the PCR reads with MiXCR, one entry per CDR3 protein. This table holds about 640,000 distinct CDR3 sequences, 15% to 20% found once. In germline, CDR1 is SGHDT, CDR2 YYEEEE. The junction had 8 bases not matched to a gene; V was cut back by 2 bases and J by 4 bases. This CDR3 region has 16 residues. The V and J genes are TRBV5-6 and TRBJ2-2; 7 bases fit TRBD1. The sequence was collected from a human donor in good health. Some libraries in this study had Jurkat cell RNA spiked in. Material: naive CD8+ T cells from blood, with Jurkat cell RNA spiked in. Indicated subset: FACS-sorted CD8+CD4-CCR7+CD45RA+ naive T cells. The CDR3 loop reads CASSFSRRGFTGELFF. CDR3 bases: TGTGCCAGCAGCTTTAGTCGCAGGGGGTTCACCGGGGAGCTGTTTTTT.